What follows are 11 T cell receptor beta chains derived from one specimen sequenced in a study of blood T cell repertoires in COVID-19. Using immunoSEQ multiplex PCR, the repertoire was profiled, and TCRdb retains in-frame clones only, with some absent. The sample lists hundreds of thousands of clones, about four fifths occurring once. Sequences were obtained from peripheral blood. These receptors were taken from a man aged 80 or over with acute or convalescent COVID-19.

The rearrangement joins TRBV9 to TRBJ2-3, with 7 bases lining up with TRBD2. This CDR3 is 16 amino acids long. Trimming took 4 bases from V and 4 from J; bases not matched to a gene: 12. Germline CDR1 SGDLS, CDR2 YYNGEE. The CDR3 region is CASSPRGGSPSDTQYF. The CDR3 coding sequence is TGTGCCAGCAGCCCACGGGGCGGGAGTCCATCAGATACGCAGTATTTT.

As DNA, the CDR3 is TGTGCCATCAGTGAGCCCAGGACAGGGAACTATGGCTACACCTTC. This codes for CAISEPRTGNYGYTF. This sequence joins TRBV10-3 and TRBJ1-2; 8 bases fit TRBD1. From germline, CDR1 is ENHRY and CDR2 SYGVKD. V was clipped by 2 bases and J by 2 bases; unmatched bases: 4. The CDR3 loop spans 15 amino acids.

The V gene is TRBV13, the J gene TRBJ1-3; the D is unclear. This CDR3 region has 14 residues. Germline-derived CDR1 and CDR2 are PRHDT and FYEKMQ (reference sequence). With 7 bases removed from V and 3 bases from J, the gap between germline ends came to 13 bases. CDR3: CASTYPGYGNTIYF. The DNA for the CDR3 is TGTGCCAGCACCTATCCGGGGTATGGAAACACCATATATTTT.

This clone was seen only once. The chain links TRBV24-1 to TRBJ1-5; perhaps TRBD1 as D (5 bases). Germline-derived CDR1 and CDR2 are KGHDR and SFDVKD. V was trimmed by 3 bases and J by 3 bases, leaving 17 bases between them. The CDR3 has 17 amino acids. The CDR3 DNA is TGTGCCACCAGTGATCCGGCTGTCGGGGGTGACAATCAGCCCCAGCATTTT. This codes for CATSDPAVGGDNQPQHF.

V is TRBV6-6 and J is TRBJ1-3; 9 bases agree with TRBD1. The junction had 5 bases not matched to a gene; V was cut back by 5 bases and J by 3 bases. This CDR3 region has 15 residues. The V gene's germline CDR1 is MNHNY and CDR2 SVGAGI (reference sequence). Here the CDR3 reads CASSKQGALGNTIYF. DNA of the CDR3: TGTGCCAGCAGTAAACAGGGGGCGCTTGGAAACACCATATATTTT.

Turning to this clone: The same CDR3 also results from other DNA sequences found in this sample. The chain is built from TRBV14 and TRBJ1-5; D might be TRBD1 (5 bases). Germline V CDR1 and CDR2: SGHDN, FVKESK. The CDR3 covers 13 residues. The V and J ends lost 2 bases and 5 bases respectively, with 7 bases between them. CDR3 bases: TGTGCCAGCAGCCAAAAAGGGGATCAGCCCCAGCATTTT. Its translation: CASSQKGDQPQHF.

The genes are TRBV11-1 and TRBJ1-1; no reliable D call. Germline-derived CDR1 and CDR2 are SGHAT and FQDESV (reference sequence). The CDR3 is 13 amino acids. The V end was cut by 5 bases, the J end by 3 bases, with 10 bases between. This chain's CDR3 is CASSASFDTEAFF. The CDR3 region has the DNA TGTGCCAGCAGCGCTAGCTTCGACACTGAAGCTTTCTTT.

The V call is TRBV6-5, the J call TRBJ1-3; 7 bases map to TRBD1. Germline CDR1 and CDR2: MNHEY and SVGAGI. This CDR3 has 14 residues. The junction had 6 bases not matched to a gene; V was cut back by 6 bases and J by 4 bases. The CDR3 DNA sequence: TGTGCCAGCAGGTCCCCAGGGGGAGGAAACACCATATATTTT. This gives the protein CASRSPGGGNTIYF.

V gene TRBV3-1 (or the pseudogene TRBV3-2) combines with J gene TRBJ2-1; a possible D gene is TRBD2 (6 bases). The V gene's germline CDR1 is LGHDT and CDR2 YNNKEL (reference sequence). The CDR3 contains 15 residues. Trimming left V 4 bases short and J 0 bases short, with 10 bases between. The CDR3 spells CASSPSGLSYNEQFF. CDR3 DNA: TGTGCCAGCAGCCCCAGCGGGCTCTCCTACAATGAGCAGTTCTTC.

In its sample, this clone was seen a few times. The gene calls are TRBV12-3 or TRBV12-4 and TRBJ1-3; D remains ambiguous. Trimming removed 6 bases from V and 0 bases from J, with 6 bases in between. This CDR3 is built from 13 residues. Here the CDR3 reads CASSLFSGNTIYF. CDR3 in DNA: TGTGCCAGCAGCCTGTTCTCTGGAAACACCATATATTTT.

The V gene is TRBV5-1, the J gene TRBJ2-3; possibly TRBD2 for D (6 bases). The germline CDR1 and CDR2 sequences are SGHRS and YFSETQ. The CDR3 has 17 amino acids. Trimming took off 4 bases at V and 2 bases at J, with 20 bases between the two ends. The CDR3 region is CASSGRASAGSTDTQYF. The CDR3 nucleotides read TGCGCCAGCAGCGGGAGAGCTAGCGCGGGTTCCACAGATACGCAGTATTTT.